Listed below are T cell receptor beta chains from one sample, sequenced in a study of blood T cell repertoires in COVID-19. Sequencing was performed with immunoSEQ multiplex PCR; in TCRdb, only in-frame clones are kept and a portion is missing. The sample has hundreds of thousands of clones; about 86% are singletons. Sequences were obtained from PBMCs or T cells enriched from blood (not recorded which). The receptors derive from a man aged 25-45 years with acute COVID-19. Each CDR3 is given without its conserved first and last residue.

V,J,CDR3
TRBV27,TRBJ1-2,ASTSRGGYGYT
TRBV5-1,TRBJ1-1,ASSPVTNTEAF
TRBV5-8,TRBJ2-1,ASSGRGGESYNEQF
TRBV7-2,TRBJ1-4,ASSYYRGVVNEKLF
TRBV11-3,TRBJ2-5,ASSSSGRVQETQY
TRBV4-2,TRBJ2-1,ASSQGGGGAPYNEQF
TRBV11-3,TRBJ2-1,ASSPDSGAANNEQF
TRBV24-1,TRBJ1-2,ATSFGFNYGYT
TRBV27,TRBJ2-1,ASSLLRLAGGKSSYNEQF
TRBV3-1/TRBV3-2,TRBJ1-1,ASSPPGLPEAF
TRBV6-5,TRBJ1-4,ASHGSNEKLF
TRBV29-1,TRBJ1-3,SVYIQGAVTNTIY
TRBV3-1/TRBV3-2,TRBJ2-3,ASSHRSGRAAESDTQY
TRBV7-2,TRBJ1-5,ASSIKQGSQPQH
TRBV19,TRBJ1-1,ASSESETGGEAF
TRBV7-3,TRBJ2-1,ASSPNPQTSGNRGQF
TRBV7-7,TRBJ1-1,ASSAERGTEAF
TRBV23-1,TRBJ1-3,ATSLVSSGNTIY
TRBV25-1,TRBJ1-1,ASRSRGRGTEAF
TRBV27,TRBJ1-2,ASSLRQGQKGYGYT
TRBV28,TRBJ1-4,ASSPSGTTNEKLF
TRBV3-1/TRBV3-2,TRBJ1-5,ASSRGTGAQPQH
TRBV19,TRBJ1-4,ASKRGATNEKLF
TRBV27,TRBJ2-6,ASSLWGRTGMSGANVLT
TRBV11-2,TRBJ2-2,ASYYTQGTGELF
TRBV28,TRBJ2-5,ASSSVSETQY
TRBV12-3/TRBV12-4,TRBJ1-1,ASSYGAEAF
TRBV5-1,TRBJ1-5,ASSLAGASNQPQH
TRBV3-1/TRBV3-2,TRBJ1-3,ASRPTAGASTIY
TRBV6-4,TRBJ2-1,ATGTSGGGNEQF
TRBV3-1/TRBV3-2,TRBJ1-6,ASSQVSYNSPLH
TRBV11-2,TRBJ1-2,ASSLGPSADGYT
TRBV5-1,TRBJ1-2,ASSQGTVGYGYT
TRBV11-2,TRBJ1-4,ASSSLGTAVMREKLF
TRBV9,TRBJ2-1,AASLRSGPPPEQF
TRBV30,TRBJ1-3,AAFPGGSGNTIY
TRBV18,TRBJ1-6,APVGGSYNSPLH
TRBV14,TRBJ1-2,ASSQDLGGGYGYT
TRBV30,TRBJ1-1,AWDATGAEAF
TRBV19,TRBJ1-1,ASSSPGVNTEAF
TRBV19,TRBJ1-3,ASSMQGSSGNTIY
TRBV6-2/TRBV6-3,TRBJ1-1,ASSYIPPPNTEAF
TRBV5-5,TRBJ1-5,ASSLPQGTEGEPQH
TRBV30,TRBJ1-2,AWSRGGQGGGYGYT
TRBV24-1,TRBJ2-1,ATSDLYGGPWEQF
TRBV6-5,TRBJ1-1,ASRGQGGTEAF
TRBV12-3/TRBV12-4,TRBJ1-2,ASSGQGDYGYT
TRBV15,TRBJ1-1,ATSRGQNTEAF
TRBV7-2,TRBJ2-5,ASSRAGGRETQY
TRBV24-1,TRBJ2-1,ATSDWGLAGVHEQF
TRBV6-5,TRBJ1-1,ASSSAGTGGDTEAF
TRBV7-2,TRBJ1-1,ASSLVWDRDTEAF
TRBV5-4,TRBJ1-6,ASSLGGGRNSPLH
TRBV7-9,TRBJ1-5,ASSPRGGNNQPQH
TRBV5-1,TRBJ2-5,ASTRAQLQETQY
TRBV21-1,TRBJ1-2,ASRSRYSGYGYT
TRBV19,TRBJ1-3,ASSQSPGNTIY
TRBV5-8,TRBJ2-5,ASSAGQAVETQY
TRBV6-6,TRBJ1-5,ASSTRGAGQPQH
TRBV6-5,TRBJ2-5,ASGGQGVETQY